Given below is one T cell receptor (beta chain) in context. The antigen remains unidentified. This record comes from a study of T cell responses to AZD1222 COVID-19 vaccine. Study-wide findings and caveats: The peak T cell response came first, and repertoires were sampled only after it. Among the donors, most were white British and more were female, and clonal diversity was possibly underestimated.

Profiled with immunoSEQ multiplex PCR; TCRdb holds only in-frame clones, not every one. The data show 150,000 to 180,000 clones, about 87% seen once. The sequencing used peripheral blood, collected on day 0 of AZD1222 vaccination. This sequence originates from an adult in good health.

The DNA of the CDR3 is TGTGCCAGCAGCTCACCGGGACAGGGGGATGAAAAACTGTTTTTT. This codes for CASSSPGQGDEKLFF. The V and J genes are TRBV5-4 and TRBJ1-4, with TRBD1 identical over 11 bases. The CDR3 consists of 15 residues. The V and J ends lost 3 bases and 6 bases, in that order; junction bases with no gene match: 4. Germline loops: CDR1 SGHNT, CDR2 YYREEE (reference sequence).